This TCR beta chain was profiled in a study of cytomegalovirus exposure and HLA in healthy donors. Findings of the study overall: TCR beta chain V- and J-gene trimming was linked, in a later analysis, to a missense variant in DCLRE1C.

In the PCR, 60 Vbeta and 13 Jbeta primers were used. Sequencing used immunoSEQ multiplex PCR; TCRdb keeps in-frame clones, though not all of them. Among roughly 160,000 clones listed, 84% were seen once. Of note for this clone: Antigen unknown.

CDR1 is SGHRS, CDR2 YFSETQ, per germline. This CDR3 is built from 15 residues. Losses at the gene ends were 4 bases for V and 3 bases for J; bases not matched to a gene: 8. The clonotype originates from a boy aged 2 to 10 in good health and CMV-seronegative. The V call is TRBV5-1, the J call TRBJ2-5; 8 nucleotides match TRBD2. The sequenced sample was PBMCs. CDR3 loop: CASSHEAGAEETQYF. The CDR3 DNA reads as TGCGCCAGCAGCCATGAAGCGGGAGCTGAAGAGACCCAGTACTTC.